The clone carrying this T cell receptor (beta chain) was recorded many times. These data come from a study of spatial heterogeneity in lung cancer. The wider study: Available follow-up PBMC samples, collected a median of roughly two years post-resection, were sequenced.

Individually, TCR cDNA molecules were each labelled with a unique molecular identifier. Via MiXCR, TCRdb re-called the 5' RACE reads, giving one row per CDR3 protein. This table has tens of thousands of distinct CDR3 sequences, 8.5% to 10% appearing once. Time point noted: blood at routine non-recurrence follow-up after resection. The input for sequencing was PBMCs, taken at follow-up. This receptor was identified in a male donor with early-stage non-small cell lung cancer.

The DNA of the CDR3 is TGTGCCAGCAGTTACTCTGGACAGGGGTCTTATGGCTACACCTTC. This codes for CASSYSGQGSYGYTF. This sequence joins TRBV6-6 and TRBJ1-2; 9 bases map to TRBD1. Germline V CDR1 and CDR2: MNHNY, SVGAGI (reference sequence). There are 15 residues in the CDR3. After removal of 0 bases from V and 5 bases from J, the junction contained 4 bases not matched to a gene.